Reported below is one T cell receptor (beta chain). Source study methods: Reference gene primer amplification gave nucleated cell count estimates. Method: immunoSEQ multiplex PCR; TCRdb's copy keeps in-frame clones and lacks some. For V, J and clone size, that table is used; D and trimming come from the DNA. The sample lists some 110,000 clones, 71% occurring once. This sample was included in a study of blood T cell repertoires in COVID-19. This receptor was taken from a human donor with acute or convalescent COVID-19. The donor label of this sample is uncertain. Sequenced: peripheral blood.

The CDR3 region has the DNA TGTGCCAGCAGTGTAAACCGATGGGGGGGATGGGATGGCTACACCTTC. As protein: CASSVNRWGGWDGYTF. V usage is TRBV6-1 and J usage is TRBJ1-2, with D perhaps TRBD1 (5 bases). The V and J ends lost 4 bases and 6 bases respectively, with 21 bases between them. The germline gives CDR1 MNHNS, CDR2 SASEGT. The CDR3 runs 16 residues.